This TCR beta chain is drawn from a study of T-cell reconstitution after alpha-beta-depleted transplantation in children. V shed 5 bases and J shed 0 bases, with 14 bases lying between them. This CDR3 has 16 amino acids. Germline-derived CDR1 and CDR2 are SEHNR and FQNEAQ (reference sequence). Preparation of the TCRbeta library used unique molecular identifiers. TCRdb redid the calling of the PCR reads with MiXCR, one entry per CDR3 protein. The sample lists 440,000 or so distinct CDR3 sequences, about a tenth seen once, with 4.5% to 6% in the top ten. At least ten counts were recorded for this clonotype.

Sample: PBMCs from the stem cell graft donor, taken from the stem cell graft. The V and J genes are TRBV7-9 and TRBJ2-1; possible D gene TRBD2, 5 bases. The clonotype originates from a human donor who donated a stem cell graft to a child with acute myeloid leukemia. CDR3 amino acids: CASSIRTRGSYNEQFF. As DNA, the CDR3 is TGTGCCAGCAGCATTAGGACCCGGGGCTCCTACAATGAGCAGTTCTTC.